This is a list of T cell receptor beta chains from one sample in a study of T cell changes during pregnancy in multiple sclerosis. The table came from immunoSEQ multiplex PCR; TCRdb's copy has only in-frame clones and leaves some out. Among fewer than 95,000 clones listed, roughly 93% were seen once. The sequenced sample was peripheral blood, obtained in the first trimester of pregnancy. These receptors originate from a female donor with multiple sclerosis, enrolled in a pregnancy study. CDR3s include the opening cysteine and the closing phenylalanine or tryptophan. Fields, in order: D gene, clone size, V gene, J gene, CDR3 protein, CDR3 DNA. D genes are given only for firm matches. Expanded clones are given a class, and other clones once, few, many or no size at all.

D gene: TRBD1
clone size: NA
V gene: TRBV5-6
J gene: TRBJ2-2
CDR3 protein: CASSGGQGFTGELFF
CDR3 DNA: TGTGCCAGCAGCGGGGGACAGGGGTTCACCGGGGAGCTGTTTTTT

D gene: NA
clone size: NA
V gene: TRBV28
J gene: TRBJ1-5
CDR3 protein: CASRQGNQPQHF
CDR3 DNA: TGTGCCAGCAGACAGGGCAATCAGCCCCAGCATTTT

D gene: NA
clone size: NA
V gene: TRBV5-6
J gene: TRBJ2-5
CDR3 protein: CASSSPFDSQETQYF
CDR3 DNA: TGTGCCAGCAGCTCCCCTTTCGACAGCCAAGAGACCCAGTACTTC

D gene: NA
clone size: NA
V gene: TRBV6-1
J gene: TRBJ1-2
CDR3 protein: CASSGYRDYGYTF
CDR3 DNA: TGTGCCAGCAGTGGGTACAGGGACTATGGCTACACCTTC

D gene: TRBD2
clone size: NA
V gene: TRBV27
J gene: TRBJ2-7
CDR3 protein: CASSRGGTSYEQYF
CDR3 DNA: TGTGCCAGCAGCCGGGGGGGTACCTCCTACGAGCAGTACTTC

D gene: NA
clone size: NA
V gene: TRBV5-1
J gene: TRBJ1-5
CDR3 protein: CASSMDPYSNQPQHF
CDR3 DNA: TGCGCCAGCAGCATGGACCCCTATAGCAATCAGCCCCAGCATTTT

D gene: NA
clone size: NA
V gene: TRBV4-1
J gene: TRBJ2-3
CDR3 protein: CASSQASDLWSTDTQYF
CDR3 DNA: TGCGCCAGCAGCCAGGCTAGCGACCTTTGGAGCACAGATACGCAGTATTTT

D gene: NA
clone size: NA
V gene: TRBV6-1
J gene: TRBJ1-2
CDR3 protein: CASSGLINYGYTF
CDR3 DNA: TGTGCCAGCAGTGGGCTCATTAACTATGGCTACACCTTC

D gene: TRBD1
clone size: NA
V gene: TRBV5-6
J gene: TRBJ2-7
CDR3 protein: CASSSQGTGAYEQYF
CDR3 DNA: TGTGCCAGCAGCTCCCAGGGGACAGGGGCCTACGAGCAGTACTTC

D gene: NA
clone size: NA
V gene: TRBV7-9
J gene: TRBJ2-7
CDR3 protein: CASSPGHPSEQYF
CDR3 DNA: TGTGCCAGCAGCCCCGGACATCCCTCGGAGCAGTACTTC

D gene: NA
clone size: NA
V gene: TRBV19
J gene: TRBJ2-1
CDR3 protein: CASSISLPTDYNEQFF
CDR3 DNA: TGTGCCAGTAGTATCTCTCTGCCCACTGATTACAATGAGCAGTTCTTC

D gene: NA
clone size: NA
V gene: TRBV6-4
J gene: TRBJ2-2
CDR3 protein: CASSDSTRSTGELFF
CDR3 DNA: TGTGCCAGCAGTGACTCTACCCGGAGCACCGGGGAGCTGTTTTTT

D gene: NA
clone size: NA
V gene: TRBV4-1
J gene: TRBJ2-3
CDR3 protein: CASSQVDMGLTDTQYF
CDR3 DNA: TGCGCCAGCAGCCAAGTCGACATGGGGCTCACAGATACGCAGTATTTT

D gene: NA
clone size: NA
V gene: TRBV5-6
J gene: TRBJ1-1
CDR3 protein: CASSFGAGEAFF
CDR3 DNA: TGTGCCAGCAGCTTTGGAGCCGGTGAAGCTTTCTTT

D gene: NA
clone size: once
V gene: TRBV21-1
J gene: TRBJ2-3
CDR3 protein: CASSKAQGGDTQYF
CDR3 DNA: TGTGCCAGCAGCAAAGCCCAGGGGGGAGATACGCAGTATTTT

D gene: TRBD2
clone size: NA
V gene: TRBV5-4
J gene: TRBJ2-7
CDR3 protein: CASSSLAGGRYEQYF
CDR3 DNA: TGTGCCAGCAGCTCCCTAGCGGGGGGCCGTTACGAGCAGTACTTC

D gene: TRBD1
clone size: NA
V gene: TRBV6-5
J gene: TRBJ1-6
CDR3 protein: CASSYWAGGSSPLHF
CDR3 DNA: TGTGCCAGCAGTTACTGGGCAGGGGGGAGTTCACCCCTCCACTTT

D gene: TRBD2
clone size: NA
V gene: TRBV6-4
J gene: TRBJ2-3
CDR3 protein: CASSELAGTTDTQYF
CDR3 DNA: TGTGCCAGCAGTGAGCTAGCGGGGACCACAGATACGCAGTATTTT

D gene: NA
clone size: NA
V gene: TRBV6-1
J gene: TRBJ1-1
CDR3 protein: CASSGLSGATEAFF
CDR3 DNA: TGTGCCAGCAGTGGCCTCTCAGGGGCCACTGAAGCTTTCTTT

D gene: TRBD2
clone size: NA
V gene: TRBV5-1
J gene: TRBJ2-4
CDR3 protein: CASSLLAGGPRGGNIQYF
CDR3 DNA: TGCGCCAGCAGCTTGTTAGCGGGGGGGCCACGAGGGGGGAACATTCAGTACTTC

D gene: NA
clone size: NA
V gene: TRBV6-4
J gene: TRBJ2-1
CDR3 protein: CASTTEAGSLNEQFF
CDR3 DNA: TGTGCCAGCACCACCGAGGCGGGCTCCCTGAATGAGCAGTTCTTC

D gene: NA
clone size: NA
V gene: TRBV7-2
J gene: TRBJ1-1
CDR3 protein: CASSTEPRGYAFF
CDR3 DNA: TGTGCCAGCAGCACGGAGCCTCGGGGGTACGCTTTCTTT

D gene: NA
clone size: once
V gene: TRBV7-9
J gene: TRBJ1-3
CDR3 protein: CASTYQGYGNTIYF
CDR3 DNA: TGTGCCAGCACCTACCAGGGTTATGGAAACACCATATATTTT

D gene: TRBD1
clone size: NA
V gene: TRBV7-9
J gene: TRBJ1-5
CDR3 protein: CASSRGTGGNQPQHF
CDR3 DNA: TGTGCCAGCAGCCGGGGGACAGGGGGCAATCAGCCCCAGCATTTT

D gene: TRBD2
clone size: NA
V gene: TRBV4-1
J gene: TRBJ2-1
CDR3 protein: CASSQLAGEYNEQFF
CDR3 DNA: TGCGCCAGCAGCCAACTAGCGGGGGAGTACAATGAGCAGTTCTTC

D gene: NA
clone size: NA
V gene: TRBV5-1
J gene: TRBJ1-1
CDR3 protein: CASSLDSPEAFF
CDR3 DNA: TGCGCCAGCAGCTTAGACAGTCCTGAAGCTTTCTTT

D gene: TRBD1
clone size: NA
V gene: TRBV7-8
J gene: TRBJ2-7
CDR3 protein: CASSPTGYSYEQYF
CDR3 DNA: TGTGCCAGCAGCCCGACAGGGTACTCCTACGAGCAGTACTTC

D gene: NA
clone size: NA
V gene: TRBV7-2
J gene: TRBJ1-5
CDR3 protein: CASTKGGGNSNQPQHF
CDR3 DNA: TGTGCCAGCACAAAAGGGGGAGGGAATAGCAATCAGCCCCAGCATTTT

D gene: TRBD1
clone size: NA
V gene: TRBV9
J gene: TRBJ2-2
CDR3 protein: CASTGQGYTGELFF
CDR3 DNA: TGTGCCAGCACTGGACAGGGGTACACCGGGGAGCTGTTTTTT

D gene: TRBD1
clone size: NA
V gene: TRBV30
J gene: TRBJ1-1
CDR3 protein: CAWSTQGVRTEAFF
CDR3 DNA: TGTGCCTGGAGTACACAGGGGGTGCGCACTGAAGCTTTCTTT

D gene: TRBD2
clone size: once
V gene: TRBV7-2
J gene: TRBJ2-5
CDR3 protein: CASSLGRGVNRETQYF
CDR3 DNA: TGTGCCAGCAGCTTGGGTCGGGGGGTCAATAGGGAGACCCAGTACTTC